A single sample gave rise to the 19 T cell receptor beta chains below, sequenced in a study of lung T cells in sarcoidosis with Löfgren's syndrome. Each CDR3 protein is one row after TCRdb ran MiXCR on the reads. This table has more than 8,500 distinct CDR3 sequences, less than 20% appearing once. The specimen was CD4+ T cells from bronchoalveolar lavage. These receptors came from a human donor with sarcoidosis (Löfgren's syndrome or another form), or a control subject (not recorded which).

This clonotype has at least ten counts. This rearrangement joins TRBV24-1 to TRBJ2-5; 11 bases align to TRBD1. The CDR3 length is 17 residues. Germline V gives CDR1 KGHDR, CDR2 SFDVKD. J gave up 4 bases and V 5 bases, and 11 bases lay outside the gene matches. The CDR3 coding sequence is TGTGCCACCAGTGTCCTCCGGACAGGGGGCAAAGGAGAGACCCAGTACTTC. Protein product: CATSVLRTGGKGETQYF.

This clonotype was recorded many times. The chain couples TRBV7-2 to TRBJ1-5; 7 positions match TRBD1. This CDR3 has 14 residues. The junction had 4 bases not matched to a gene; V was cut back by 2 bases and J by 6 bases. CDR1 is SGHTA, CDR2 FQGNSA, per germline. The CDR3 region has the DNA TGTGCCAGCAGCTTAACAGGGGCTGGTCAGCCCCAGCATTTT. This codes for CASSLTGAGQPQHF.

In its sample, this clonotype ranks as medium-sized. The rearrangement links TRBV7-2 to TRBJ2-3; possible D gene TRBD2, 5 bases. This CDR3 spans 13 amino acids. V lost 1 base and J lost 5, with 7 bases in between. The germline CDR1 and CDR2 sequences are SGHTA and FQGNSA. The CDR3 sequence: CASSLVREDTQYF. CDR3 nucleotides: TGTGCCAGCAGCTTAGTTCGGGAAGATACGCAGTATTTT.

This clonotype appeared many times. The rearrangement joins TRBV5-1 to TRBJ1-2; no definite D call. Germline-derived CDR1 and CDR2 are SGHRS and YFSETQ. V dropped 0 bases and J dropped 3 bases, with 9 bases sitting between them. CDR3 size: 14 residues. CDR3 residues: CASSLDPIYYGYTF. Here the CDR3 DNA reads TGCGCCAGCAGCTTGGACCCTATTTACTATGGCTACACCTTC.

This clonotype was counted at least ten times. The gene calls are TRBV24-1 and TRBJ2-5, with no clear D. Trimming took 4 bases from V and 0 from J, leaving 14 bases between them. The germline gives CDR1 KGHDR, CDR2 SFDVKD. The length of the CDR3 is 16 residues. The CDR3 DNA is TGTGCCACCAGTGACCCATTCTCCAGTAACCAAGAGACCCAGTACTTC. It encodes CATSDPFSSNQETQYF.

This clonotype has at least ten counts. The rearrangement links TRBV7-2 to TRBJ2-5; D is ambiguous. Trimming cost V 4 bases and J 2 bases, with 2 bases left between them. CDR1 and CDR2 (germline): SGHTA, FQGNSA. The CDR3 has 11 residues. The CDR3: CASSSQETQYF. CDR3 DNA sequence: TGTGCCAGCAGCTCTCAAGAGACCCAGTACTTC.

This clonotype was seen repeatedly, ten times or more. This sequence joins TRBV7-2 and TRBJ2-1, with D unclear. V was cut by 2 bases and J by 10 bases, with 9 bases left in between. In germline, CDR1 is SGHTA, CDR2 FQGNSA. This CDR3 comprises 12 residues. CDR3 coding DNA: TGTGCCAGCAGCTTAAGATGGCGGGAGCAGTTCTTC. This codes for CASSLRWREQFF.

By share, this clonotype ranks as medium-sized. This chain joins TRBV5-4 and TRBJ1-5; D not resolved. This CDR3 contains 13 residues. V lost 0 bases and J 8 bases, leaving 9 bases between the germline ends. Germline V gives CDR1 SGHNT, CDR2 YYREEE (reference sequence). CDR3 DNA sequence: TGTGCCAGCAGCTTGGATTTTATGGAGCCCCAGCATTTT. It translates to CASSLDFMEPQHF.

Of note for this clonotype: Sequence at one end of the junction differs from germline and may be a read error. The chain employs TRBV6-4 and TRBJ1-1; possibly TRBD1 for D (5 bases). This CDR3 has 12 amino acids. The germline CDR1 and CDR2 sequences are MRHNA and SNTAGT. The DNA for the CDR3 is TGTGCCAGCCGAGGGGTGAACACTGAAGCTTCCTTT. This gives the protein CASRGVNTEASF.

There are many counts of this clonotype. The chain recombines TRBV7-9 with TRBJ1-5; D is possibly TRBD1 (5 bases). The CDR3 is made up of 15 amino acids. Germline-derived CDR1 and CDR2 are SEHNR and FQNEAQ (reference sequence). The ends were cut back, 1 base at V and 1 base at J, with 8 bases in the middle. CDR3 sequence reads: CASSLGGGSNQPQHF. The CDR3 DNA sequence: TGTGCCAGCAGCTTAGGTGGGGGGAGCAATCAGCCCCAGCATTTT.

This clonotype was seen at least ten times. V is TRBV4-1 and J is TRBJ2-3, with 8 bases identical to TRBD1. CDR3 length equals 15 residues. Germline V gene data show CDR1 as MGHRA and CDR2 as YSYEKL. The V segment lost 4 bases and the J segment 3 bases; nucleotides outside the gene matches: 6. CDR3 coding DNA: TGCGCCAGCAGCCCGGACAGGGTGGGTACAGATACGCAGTATTTT. Translating it yields CASSPDRVGTDTQYF.

This clonotype was recorded at least ten times. This sequence joins TRBV6-1 and TRBJ1-2; TRBD1 matches at 7 bases. V shed 5 bases and J 7 bases; nucleotides not matched to a gene: 7. Germline CDR1 and CDR2: MNHNS and SASEGT. The CDR3 totals 13 residues. CDR3 nucleotides: TGTGCCAGCAGTTCCCGACAGGGAGCTGGCTACACCTTC. Translated: CASSSRQGAGYTF.

This clonotype came up many times. This chain joins TRBV6-6 and TRBJ1-1; no clear D gene. V gave up 2 bases and J gave up 4 bases, with 11 bases separating them. Germline V gene data show CDR1 as MNHNY and CDR2 as SVGAGI (reference sequence). The CDR3 runs to 14 residues. DNA for the CDR3: TGTGCCAGCAGTTACGAGGGCGGCGGCACTGAAGCTTTCTTT. Protein sequence: CASSYEGGGTEAFF.

By its share, this clonotype is medium-sized. The chain recombines TRBV6-6 with TRBJ2-5, with D tentatively TRBD2 (6 bases). The V end lost 0 bases, the J end lost 3 bases, and 8 bases lay between the germline ends. Germline V gene sequence: CDR1 MNHNY, CDR2 SVGAGI (reference sequence). The CDR3 consists of 14 residues. The CDR3: CASSYSTREETQYF. CDR3 DNA: TGTGCCAGCAGTTACTCGACTAGGGAAGAGACCCAGTACTTC.

Notes on this clonotype: It may be a read error: a sequence one base away is much more abundant. The chain employs TRBV29-1 and TRBJ2-1, with D hard to call. The V gene lost 4 bases and the J gene lost 0 bases, with 7 bases spanning the gap. Germline-derived CDR1 and CDR2 are SQVTM and ANQGSEA. The CDR3 loop spans 13 amino acids. The CDR3 region has the DNA TGCAGCGTTGCAGCAGCCTCCTACAATGAGCAGTTCTTC. It yields the protein CSVAAASYNEQFF.

This clonotype was counted ten times or more. This chain uses TRBV19 with TRBJ2-3, with a weak D call TRBD2 (5 bases). Germline-derived CDR1 and CDR2 are LNHDA and SQIVND (reference sequence). This CDR3 has 17 residues. Trimming took off 5 bases at V and 2 bases at J, with 20 bases between the two ends. The CDR3 DNA is TGTGCCAGTAGTGCCCTGGCCGGGGTGGGGTACACAGATACGCAGTATTTT. Translating gives CASSALAGVGYTDTQYF. Complete variable domain (other parts from reference TRBV19 and TRBJ2-3): DGGITQSPKYLFRKEGQNVTLSCEQNLNHDAMYWYRQDPGQGLRLIYYSQIVNDFQKGDIAEGYSVSREKKESFPLTVTSAQKNPTAFYLCASSALAGVGYTDTQYFGPGTRLTVL.

This clonotype was detected a few times. The chain carries TRBV3-1 and TRBJ2-3, with 8 bases matching TRBD1. Germline CDR1 LGHDT, CDR2 YNNKEL (reference sequence). J gave up 3 bases and V 2 bases, and 7 bases lay outside the gene matches. The CDR3 has 16 residues. CDR3 region: CASSQQGATWTDTQYF. CDR3 nucleotides: TGTGCCAGCAGCCAACAGGGGGCGACTTGGACAGATACGCAGTATTTT.

Regarding this clonotype: Its ends do not fully match the called genes, so a read error is possible. This chain uses TRBV11-2 with TRBJ2-3, with D unclear. This CDR3 spans 15 amino acids. Germline values: CDR1 SGHAT, CDR2 FQNNGV. In DNA form, the CDR3 reads TGTGCCAACAGCTTAGTTGGCCCTAACACAGATACGCAGTATTTT. This encodes CANSLVGPNTDTQYF.

This clonotype was detected many times. The V and J genes are TRBV4-2 and TRBJ1-5; TRBD1 matches at 10 bases. The V segment lost 1 base and the J segment 3 bases; nucleotides outside the gene matches: 3. Germline CDR1 LGHNA, CDR2 YNFKEQ. The length of the CDR3 is 16 residues. In DNA form, the CDR3 reads TGTGCCAGCAGCCAAGTGACAGGGGGCAACAATCAGCCCCAGCATTTT. Translating it yields CASSQVTGGNNQPQHF.